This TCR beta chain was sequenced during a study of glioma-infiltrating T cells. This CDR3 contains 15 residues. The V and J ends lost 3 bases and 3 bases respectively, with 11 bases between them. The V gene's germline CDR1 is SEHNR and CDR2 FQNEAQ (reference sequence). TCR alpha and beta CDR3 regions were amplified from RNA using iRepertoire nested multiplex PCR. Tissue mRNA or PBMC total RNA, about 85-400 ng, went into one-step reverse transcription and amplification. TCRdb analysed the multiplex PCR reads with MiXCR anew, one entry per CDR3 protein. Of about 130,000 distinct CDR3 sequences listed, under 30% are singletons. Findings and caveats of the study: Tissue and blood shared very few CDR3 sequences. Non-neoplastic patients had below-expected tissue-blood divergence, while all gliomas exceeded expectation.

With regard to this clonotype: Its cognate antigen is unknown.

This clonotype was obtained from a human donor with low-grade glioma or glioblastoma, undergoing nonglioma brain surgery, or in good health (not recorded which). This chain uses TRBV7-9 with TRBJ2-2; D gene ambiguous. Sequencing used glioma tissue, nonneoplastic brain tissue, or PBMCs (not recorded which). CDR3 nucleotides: TGTGCCAGCAGCTTGGCCCCAGTGGACACCGGGGAGCTGTTTTTT. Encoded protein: CASSLAPVDTGELFF. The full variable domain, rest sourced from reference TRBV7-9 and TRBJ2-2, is DTGVSQNPRHKITKRGQNVTFRCDPISEHNRLYWYRQTLGQGPEFLTYFQNEAQLEKSRLLSDRFSAERPKGSFSTLEIQRTEQGDSAMYLCASSLAPVDTGELFFGEGSRLTVL.